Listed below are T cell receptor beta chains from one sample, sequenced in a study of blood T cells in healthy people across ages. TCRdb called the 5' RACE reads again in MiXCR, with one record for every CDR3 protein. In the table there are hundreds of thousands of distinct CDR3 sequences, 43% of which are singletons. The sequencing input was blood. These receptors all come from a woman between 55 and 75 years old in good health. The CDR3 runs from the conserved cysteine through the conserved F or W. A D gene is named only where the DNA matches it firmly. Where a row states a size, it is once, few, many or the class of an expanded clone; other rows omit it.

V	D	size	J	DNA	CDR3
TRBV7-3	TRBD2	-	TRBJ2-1	TGTGCCAGCAGCTTAACGGTAGCGGGAGGCTATGAGCAGTTCTTC	CASSLTVAGGYEQFF
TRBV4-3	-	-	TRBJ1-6	TGCGCCAGCAGCCAAGTAAGGCAGGTTAATTCACCCCTCCACTTT	CASSQVRQVNSPLHF
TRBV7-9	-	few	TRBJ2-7	TGTGCCAGCAGCTTAGTGAGCACAGGAGACTTCCTTTTCTACGAGCAGTACTTC	CASSLVSTGDFLFYEQYF
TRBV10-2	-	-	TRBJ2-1	TGCGCCAGCACGCCTATACAGGGAAACAATGAGCAGTTCTTC	CASTPIQGNNEQFF
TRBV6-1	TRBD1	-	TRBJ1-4	TGTGCCAGCAGCATCAGCCCACAGGGGCCCCCAAATGAAAAACTGTTTTTT	CASSISPQGPPNEKLFF
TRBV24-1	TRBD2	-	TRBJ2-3	TGTGCCACCAGTGATCCGTTGCGGGAGGGTCGTTCTAGCACAGATACGCAGTATTTT	CATSDPLREGRSSTDTQYF
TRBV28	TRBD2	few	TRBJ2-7	TGTGCCAGCACATCTAGACTAGCCGTCCCCTACGAGCAGTACTTC	CASTSRLAVPYEQYF
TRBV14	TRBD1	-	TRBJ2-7	TGTGCCAGCAGGCAGACAGGGAGATCCTACGAGCAGTACTTC	CASRQTGRSYEQYF
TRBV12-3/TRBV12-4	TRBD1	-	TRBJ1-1	TGTGCCAGCAGTTTTGTCAGGGGGGGCACTGAAGCTTTCTTT	CASSFVRGGTEAFF
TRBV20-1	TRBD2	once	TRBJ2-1	TGCAGTGCGGTAGCGGGGGGGCTCAATGAGCAGTTCTTC	CSAVAGGLNEQFF
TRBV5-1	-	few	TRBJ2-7	TGCGCCAGCAGCTTAGGGATTCTGGGTAATGAGCAGTACTTC	CASSLGILGNEQYF
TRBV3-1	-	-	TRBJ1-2	TGTGCCAGCAGCCAAGAAACAGGGAGTTTTGCAAGATATGGCTACACCTTC	CASSQETGSFARYGYTF
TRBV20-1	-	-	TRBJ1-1	TGCAGTGCTAGTCCCACTTTCTTGGGCACTGAAGCTTTCTTT	CSASPTFLGTEAFF
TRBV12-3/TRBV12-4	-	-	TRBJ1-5	TGTGCCAGCAGTTTAGCGGCACAGGTGAGTCAGCCCCAGCATTTT	CASSLAAQVSQPQHF
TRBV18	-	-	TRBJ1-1	TGTGCCAGCTCACTAGCCGTAGAGGACACTGAAGCTTTCTTT	CASSLAVEDTEAFF
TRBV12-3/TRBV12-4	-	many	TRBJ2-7	TGTGCCAGCAGTTTAAGGGGTAGCCCTTACGAGCAGTACTTC	CASSLRGSPYEQYF
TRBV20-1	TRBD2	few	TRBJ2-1	TGTTCAGCGGGGGGCGGGGGAGACAATGAGCAGTTCTTC	CSAGGGGDNEQFF
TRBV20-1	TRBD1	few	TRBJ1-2	TGCAGTGCCCCGGACAGGGGGGCTAACTATGGCTACACCTTC	CSAPDRGANYGYTF
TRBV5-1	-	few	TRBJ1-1	TGCGCCAGCAGTTTCGACGGGACTGAAGCTTTCTTT	CASSFDGTEAFF
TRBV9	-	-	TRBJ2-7	TGTGCCAGCAGCGTAGACCACGACGAGCAGTACTTC	CASSVDHDEQYF
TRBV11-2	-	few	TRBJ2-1	TGTGCCAGCAGCTCGGTGGGTGGGAGGAACAATGAGCAGTTCTTC	CASSSVGGRNNEQFF
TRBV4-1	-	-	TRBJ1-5	TGCGCCAGCAGCCAAGAACGAGAGGGCAATCAGCCCCAGCATTTT	CASSQEREGNQPQHF